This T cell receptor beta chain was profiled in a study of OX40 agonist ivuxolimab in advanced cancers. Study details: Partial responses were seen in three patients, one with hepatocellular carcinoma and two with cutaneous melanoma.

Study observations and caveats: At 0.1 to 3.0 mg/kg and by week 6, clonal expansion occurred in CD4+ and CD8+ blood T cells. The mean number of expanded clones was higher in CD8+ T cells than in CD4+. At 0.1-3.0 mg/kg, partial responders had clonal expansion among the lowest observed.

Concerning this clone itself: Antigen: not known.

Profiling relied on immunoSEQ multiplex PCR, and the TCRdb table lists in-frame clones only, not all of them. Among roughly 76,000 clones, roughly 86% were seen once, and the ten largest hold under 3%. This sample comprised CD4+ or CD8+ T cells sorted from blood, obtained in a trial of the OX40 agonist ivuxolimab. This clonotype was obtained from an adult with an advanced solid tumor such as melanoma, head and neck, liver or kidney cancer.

The DNA of the CDR3 is TGTGCCAGCAGCAGGGGACAGATCACTGAAGCTTTCTTT. Protein sequence: CASSRGQITEAFF. The chain links TRBV5-4 to TRBJ1-1; 7 nucleotides agree with TRBD1. Germline CDR1 and CDR2: SGHNT and YYREEE (reference sequence). The trim removed 4 bases at V and 4 bases at J, leaving 4 bases unmatched. CDR3 length: 13 amino acids.